The sequence of this T cell receptor beta chain was determined in a study of T cells in localized non-small cell lung cancer. Some clones are missing from TCRdb's copy, which holds only in-frame ones; the method was immunoSEQ multiplex PCR. The profile shows under 40,000 clones, 88% of them singletons. Per germline, CDR1 SGHTA and CDR2 FQGNSA. The V end was cut by 3 bases, the J end by 3 bases, with 9 bases between. CDR3 length: 14 amino acids. The chain links TRBV7-2 to TRBJ2-1; D may be TRBD2 (5 bases). The sample was peripheral blood, taken before any cancer treatment. The clonotype was recovered from a woman aged 35 to 75 with stage I lung adenocarcinoma. Here the CDR3 DNA reads TGTGCCAGCAGCTTCCGGGGTTACTACAATGAGCAGTTCTTC. Translating it yields CASSFRGYYNEQFF.